This T cell receptor (beta chain) appears in the sequencing data of a study of T cell repertoires in cytomegalovirus infection. Overall study: Both CMV infection and a matching HLA type were indicated by public TCR beta signatures.

This CDR3 contains 14 residues. The germline V and J ends were trimmed by 6 bases and 0 bases, with 12 bases remaining between them. A remark on this clonotype: Its matching antigen is unknown.

A single record per CDR3 protein comes from TCRdb applying MiXCR to the reads. Here the sample spans hundreds of thousands of distinct CDR3 sequences, 35% being singletons. Notes on the study in general: The study found HLA-C-restricted CMV-specific TCR beta clonotypes dominating the ex vivo response.

The chain is built from TRBV12-3 or TRBV12-4 and TRBJ2-7; D is perhaps TRBD1 (5 bases). Sequenced sample: PBMCs. This clonotype was sampled from a human donor in good health (CMV status not recorded). Some clones in this sample may be carry-over from other donors' samples. This chain's CDR3 is CASRGTGLSYEQYF. The DNA of the CDR3 is TGTGCCAGCAGGGGCACAGGCCTCTCCTACGAGCAGTACTTC.